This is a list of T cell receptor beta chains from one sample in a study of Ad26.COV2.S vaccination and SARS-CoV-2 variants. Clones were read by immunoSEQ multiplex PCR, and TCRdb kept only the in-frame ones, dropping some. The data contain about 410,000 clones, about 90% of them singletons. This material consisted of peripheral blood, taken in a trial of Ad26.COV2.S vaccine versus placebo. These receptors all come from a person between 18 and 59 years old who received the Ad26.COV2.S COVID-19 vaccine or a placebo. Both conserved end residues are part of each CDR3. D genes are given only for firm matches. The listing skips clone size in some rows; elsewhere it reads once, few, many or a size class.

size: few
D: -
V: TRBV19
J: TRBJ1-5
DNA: TGTGCCAGTAGTATGTCAGGCCTCAATCAGCCCCAGCATTTT
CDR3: CASSMSGLNQPQHF

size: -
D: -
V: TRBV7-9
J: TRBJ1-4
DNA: TGTGCCAGCAGCTTAGGAGCCTCAGTAGAAAAACTGTTTTTT
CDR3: CASSLGASVEKLFF

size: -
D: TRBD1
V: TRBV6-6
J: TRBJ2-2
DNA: TGTGCCAGCAGTTACCTGGGGACAGGAGACACCGGGGAGCTGTTTTTT
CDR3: CASSYLGTGDTGELFF

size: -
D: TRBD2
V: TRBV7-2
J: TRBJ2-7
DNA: TGTGCCAGCAGCTTAACAGCGGGGGGGCCCTACGAGCAGTACTTC
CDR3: CASSLTAGGPYEQYF

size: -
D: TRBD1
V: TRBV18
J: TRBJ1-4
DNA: TGTGCCAGCTCACGCGAGACAGGGGCGCAAGAAAAACTGTTTTTT
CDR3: CASSRETGAQEKLFF

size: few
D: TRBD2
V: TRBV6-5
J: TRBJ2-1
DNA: TGTGCCAGCAGTTACCTAGCGGGGGGCCCCAATGAGCAGTTCTTC
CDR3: CASSYLAGGPNEQFF

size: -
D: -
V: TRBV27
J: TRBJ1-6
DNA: TGTGCCAGCAGTCGTGCTGACAAGTTTTCACCCCTCCACTTT
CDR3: CASSRADKFSPLHF

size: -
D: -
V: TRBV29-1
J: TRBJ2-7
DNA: TGCAGCGTTGGTCTGGGGAGATACGAGCAGTACTTC
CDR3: CSVGLGRYEQYF

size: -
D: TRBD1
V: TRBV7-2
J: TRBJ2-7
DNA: TGTGCCAGCAGCTTATCCTCCGGGACAGGGACGGCCGAGCAGTACTTC
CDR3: CASSLSSGTGTAEQYF

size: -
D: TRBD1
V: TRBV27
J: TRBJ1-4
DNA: TGTGCCAGCAGTTTTGTGGACAGGCAGCAACTGTTTTTT
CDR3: CASSFVDRQQLFF

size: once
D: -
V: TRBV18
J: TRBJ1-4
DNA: TGTGCCAGCTCACGTCAGGGGTCTAATGAAAAACTGTTTTTT
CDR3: CASSRQGSNEKLFF

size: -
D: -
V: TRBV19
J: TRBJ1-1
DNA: TGTGCCAGTAGTACCGACAGGAACACTGAAGCTTTCTTT
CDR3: CASSTDRNTEAFF

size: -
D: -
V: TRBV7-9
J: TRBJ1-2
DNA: TGTGCCAGCAGCTTAACGGGTGACTATGGCTACACCTTC
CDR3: CASSLTGDYGYTF

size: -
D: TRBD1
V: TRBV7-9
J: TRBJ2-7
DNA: TGTGCCAGCAGCCTCAACCGGGACAGTTCCTACGAGCAGTACTTC
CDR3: CASSLNRDSSYEQYF

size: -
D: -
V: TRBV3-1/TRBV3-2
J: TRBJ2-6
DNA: TGTGCCAGCAGCTTCTCTGGGGCCAACGTCCTGACTTTC
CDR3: CASSFSGANVLTF

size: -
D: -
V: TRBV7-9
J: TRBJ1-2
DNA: TGTGCCAGCAGCTTAGCGTTTGGCGAGACAGACGACTATGGCTACACCTTC
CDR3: CASSLAFGETDDYGYTF

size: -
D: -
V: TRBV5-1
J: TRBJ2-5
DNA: TGCGCCAGCAGCTTGGGACAGAACCAAGAGACCCAGTACTTC
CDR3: CASSLGQNQETQYF

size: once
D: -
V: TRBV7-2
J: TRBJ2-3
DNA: TGTGCCAGCAGCTTAGGAACCTTACCCCCGGCCGATACGCAGTATTTT
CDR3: CASSLGTLPPADTQYF

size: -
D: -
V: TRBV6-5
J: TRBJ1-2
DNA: TGTGCCAGCAGTACCGGGACGTATTATGGCTACACCTTC
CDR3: CASSTGTYYGYTF

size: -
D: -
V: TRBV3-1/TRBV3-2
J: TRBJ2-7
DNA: TGTGCCAGCAGTCTCGGACAGTACGAGCAGTACTTC
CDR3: CASSLGQYEQYF

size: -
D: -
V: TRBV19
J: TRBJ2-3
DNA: TGTGCCAGTAGTATAGGGTATTTCACAGATACGCAGTATTTT
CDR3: CASSIGYFTDTQYF

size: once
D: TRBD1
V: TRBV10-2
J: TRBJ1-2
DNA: TGCGCCAGCAGTGAATCCCCCGACAGGGAGAGGTATGGCTACACCTTC
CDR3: CASSESPDRERYGYTF

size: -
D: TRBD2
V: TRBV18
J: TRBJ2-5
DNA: TGTGCCAGCTCGCGGACTAGCGGGGGCACGAGGCAAGAGACCCAGTACTTC
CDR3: CASSRTSGGTRQETQYF

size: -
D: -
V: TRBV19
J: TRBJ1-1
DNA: TGTGCCAGTAGGCTATCACAGGTCGGCACTGAAGCTTTCTTT
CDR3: CASRLSQVGTEAFF

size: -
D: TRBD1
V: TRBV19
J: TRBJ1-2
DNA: TGTGCCAGTAGTGCTACCGGGACAGGGGGTGACTATGGCTACACCTTC
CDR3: CASSATGTGGDYGYTF

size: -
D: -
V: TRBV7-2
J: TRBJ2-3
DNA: TGTGCCAGCAGTCCCGGGTCCACTAGCACAGATACGCAGTATTTT
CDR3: CASSPGSTSTDTQYF

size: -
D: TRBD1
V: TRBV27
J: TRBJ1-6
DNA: TGTGCCAGCAGTTTACGGGGACAGGGGGCTTCACCCCTCCACTTT
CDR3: CASSLRGQGASPLHF

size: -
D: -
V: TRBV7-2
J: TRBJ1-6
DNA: TGTGCCAGCAGCTTAGGGACGGGCAATTCACCCCTCCACTTT
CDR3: CASSLGTGNSPLHF

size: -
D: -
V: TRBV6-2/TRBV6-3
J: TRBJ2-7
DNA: TGTGCCAGCAGTTGGGGGGGCTTCCAGTACTTC
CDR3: CASSWGGFQYF

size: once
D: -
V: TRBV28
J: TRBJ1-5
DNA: -
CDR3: CASSTSDRNQPQHF

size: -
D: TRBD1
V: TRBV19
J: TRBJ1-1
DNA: TGTGCCAGTGGGAACAGGGGGTCGGCTGAAGCTTTCTTT
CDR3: CASGNRGSAEAFF

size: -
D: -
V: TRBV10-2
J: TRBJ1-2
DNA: TGCGCCAGCAGTGATGGGGGGCTTGGCTACACCTTC
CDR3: CASSDGGLGYTF

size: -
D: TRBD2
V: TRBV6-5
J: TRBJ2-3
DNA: TGTGCCAGCAGTTACTTTACGGGGGGACTCACAGATACGCAGTATTTT
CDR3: CASSYFTGGLTDTQYF

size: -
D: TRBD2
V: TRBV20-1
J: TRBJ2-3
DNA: TGCAGTGCTAGTGTGGCAGCCGGGAGGGATACGCAGTATTTT
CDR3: CSASVAAGRDTQYF

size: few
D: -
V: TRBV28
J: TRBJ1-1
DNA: TGTGCCAGTTGGGCAGCAGCTGAAGCTTTCTTT
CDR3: CASWAAAEAFF

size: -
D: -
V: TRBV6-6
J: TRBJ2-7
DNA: TGTGCCAGTTTAAGCTCCTACGAGCAGTACTTC
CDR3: CASLSSYEQYF

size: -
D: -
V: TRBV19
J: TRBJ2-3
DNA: TGTGCCAGTAGCACTCCTGGGGGCAGGGATCTGTTTAGGCCAGATACGCAGTATTTT
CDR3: CASSTPGGRDLFRPDTQYF

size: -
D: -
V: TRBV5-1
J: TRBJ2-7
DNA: TGCGCCAGCAGCCCCGGTGTCCTTGGAGGACATAACTACGAGCAGTACTTC
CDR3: CASSPGVLGGHNYEQYF

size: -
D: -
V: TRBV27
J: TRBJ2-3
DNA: TGTGCCAGCTGTATGGGGAGCGGGACATCATTTCATACGCAGTATTTT
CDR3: CASCMGSGTSFHTQYF

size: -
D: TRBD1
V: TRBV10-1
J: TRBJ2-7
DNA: TGCGCCAGCAGTACCGACGACAGGGCACTTTACGAGCAGTACTTC
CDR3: CASSTDDRALYEQYF

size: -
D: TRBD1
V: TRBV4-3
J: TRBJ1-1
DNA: TGCGCCAGCAGTTACCGGACAGGGGGGAACACTGAAGCTTTCTTT
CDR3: CASSYRTGGNTEAFF